This entry features one TCR beta chain sequence. The antigen this receptor binds is unknown. The sample holds no much larger clone one base away, and base qualities are not on file. Receptor amplification or capture employed RACE. TCRdb shows the sequencer as NextSeq 500. Library preparation attached unique molecular identifiers to individual cDNA molecules for quantitative, reproducible TCR counting. Per the original workflow: The median number of TCRs per sample was roughly 100,000, ranging from about 20,000 to 690,600. V, J and CDR3 annotation of the TCR reads was carried out using the Decombinator software suite. Every sample was subsampled to the same number of TCRs (28,000) for the PS versus PT1 abundance plots. Expanded TCRs were defined as absent before sensitization and observed at least eight times at the 2-week time point. The raw public reads went through TCRdb reprocessing: fastp at Q25, MiXCR clone calling, in-frame beta chains kept. Each record represents a unique CDR3 protein, reported with the most common genes and DNA among its rows. The V and J calls and clone size come from TCRdb's table, not from the authors' own analysis. This sample is represented by 30,000 to 40,000 distinct CDR3 sequences; more than 9% of them were singletons. The ten largest account for 26% of the sample.

This entry is derived from a study of human T cells and chemical hapten exposure (dated by TCRdb to the early 2020s). Background on the whole study: For sensitization, 2% DPC in acetone was applied to an approximately 2 cm by approximately 2 cm area of upper inner arm skin. This study followed changes in the peripheral blood TCR repertoire in vivo during primary and secondary sensitization of alopecia patients to the hapten diphenylcyclopropenone (DPC). Blood samples were taken from patients before sensitization (week 0) and then at 2, 6 and about 24 weeks after DPC sensitization. Patch testing was performed on the upper back with Finn chambers containing 0.01% DPC, and the patch tests were scored after 6 days according to International Contact Dermatitis Research Group standards. Under 30 alopecia patients gave blood for TCR sequencing at one to four time points (pre-sensitization, 2, 6 and 24 weeks). Patients additionally received weekly therapeutic DPC doses to the scalp throughout the approximately 24-week study period. Both TCR alpha and TCR beta chains were sequenced from each blood RNA sample. The mostly female patient cohort included alopecia areata with under or over 50% scalp involvement, alopecia totalis and alopecia universalis. Libraries were pooled for sequencing, and per-sample TCR yields varied mainly because of small differences in library volumes within the pool. Results the study describes overall, beyond this receptor: The number of TCRs above 1 in 1000 frequency did not change with DPC sensitization; there was no evidence of global repertoire structure alterations. Patch test score was positively correlated with the number of PT1 expanded TCRs, with significance at thresholds 8, 16 and 32 but not at 4. Alopecia, a presumed autoimmune disease, was present in all patients, so the immune response of the patients might differ from that of healthy individuals. Expanded TCRs formed significantly more large CDR3 similarity clusters than pre-sensitization or healthy control sets, consistent with antigen-driven responses. After repeated subsampling, changes were observed in the strength of the expansion versus patch-test correlation and in the threshold at which the correlation became significant.

The label giving this sample's time point can be read as: patch test 3, about 24 weeks after DPC sensitization. The sample's treatment or condition label, in plain terms: therapeutic diphenylcyclopropenone sensitization with weekly scalp DPC. Total RNA was isolated from unfractionated whole blood collected in Tempus Blood RNA tubes. At every patch-test visit, the blood draw took place before the patch test was put on. Eligible patients were aged 18 to 70, diagnosed with alopecia, deemed suitable for DPC therapy, and excluded if pregnant. Per the germline V gene (reference sequence), DFQATT is the CDR1 and SNEGSKA is the CDR2. V ends up 2 bases short and J 2 bases short, with an unmatched junction base count of 5. The CDR3 runs 14 residues from the cysteine to the phenylalanine. Only the CDR3 portion is preserved as DNA: 42 bases, with reading frame beginning at the first base.

Sequences were derived from whole blood, sampled in connection with sensitization to the hapten diphenylcyclopropenone (DPC). The chain was built from TRBV20-1 and TRBJ1-1, with 7 bases in between that match TRBD1. This sequence was found in a man aged 45-60 years with alopecia areata. Some clones in this sample may be carry-over from other donors' samples. The DNA sequence follows: TGCAGTGCTAGACGGGGGACAGCCAACACTGAAGCTTTCTTT. Translated, this gives CSARRGTANTEAFF.